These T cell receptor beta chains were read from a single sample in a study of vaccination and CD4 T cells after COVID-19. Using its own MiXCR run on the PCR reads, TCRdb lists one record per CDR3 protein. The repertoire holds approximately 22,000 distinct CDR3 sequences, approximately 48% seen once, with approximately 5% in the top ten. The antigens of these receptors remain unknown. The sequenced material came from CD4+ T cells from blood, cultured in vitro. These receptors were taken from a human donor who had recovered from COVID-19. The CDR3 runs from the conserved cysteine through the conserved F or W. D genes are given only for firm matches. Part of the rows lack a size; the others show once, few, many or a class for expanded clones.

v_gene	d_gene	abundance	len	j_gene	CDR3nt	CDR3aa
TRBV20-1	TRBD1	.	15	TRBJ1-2	TGCAGTGCTAGAGAAAGTGGACAGGCTTCCCGTGGCTACACCTTC	CSARESGQASRGYTF
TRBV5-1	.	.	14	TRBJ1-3	TGCGCCAGCAGCGAAACAGGTTCTGGAAACACCATATATTTT	CASSETGSGNTIYF
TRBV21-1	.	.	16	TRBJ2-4	TGTGCCAGCAGCCCGAGGAGGGTCCTAGCCAAAAACATTCAGTACTTC	CASSPRRVLAKNIQYF
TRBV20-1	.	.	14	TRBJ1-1	TGCAGTGCTAGGGCAGGGGCGCAGAACACTGAAGCTTTCTTT	CSARAGAQNTEAFF
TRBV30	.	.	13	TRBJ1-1	TGTGCCTGGAGCTTTTCCGGGAACACTGAAGCTTTCTTT	CAWSFSGNTEAFF
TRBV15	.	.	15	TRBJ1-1	TGTGCCACCAGCACGGGGGGGAGGGGAAGGAATGAAGCTTTCTTT	CATSTGGRGRNEAFF
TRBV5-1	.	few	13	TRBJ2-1	TGCGCCAGCAGCAGGGACCCCGGGAATGAGCAGTTCTTC	CASSRDPGNEQFF
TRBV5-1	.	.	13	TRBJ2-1	TGCGCCAGCAGCCTTTCTCTAAACAATGAGCAGTTCTTC	CASSLSLNNEQFF
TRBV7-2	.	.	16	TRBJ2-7	TGTGCCAGCAGCTTAGGGGGCGGTCGGGGGCAGTACGAGCAGTACTTC	CASSLGGGRGQYEQYF
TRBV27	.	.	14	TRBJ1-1	TGTGCCAGCAGTTTATTGGGAGGGGACACTGAAGCTTTCTTT	CASSLLGGDTEAFF
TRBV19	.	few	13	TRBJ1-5	TGTGCCAGTAGTACCCAGGAGAATCAGCCCCAGCATTTT	CASSTQENQPQHF
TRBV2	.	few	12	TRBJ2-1	TGTGCCAGCAGTGTCGCGGGGAATGAGCAGTTCTTC	CASSVAGNEQFF
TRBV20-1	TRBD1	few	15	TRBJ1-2	TGCAGTGCCCCCCGGGGGACAGCCGGAGGATATGGCTACACCTTC	CSAPRGTAGGYGYTF
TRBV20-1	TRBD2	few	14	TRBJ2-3	TGCAGTGCAAGACTAGCGGGCAACACAGATACGCAGTATTTT	CSARLAGNTDTQYF
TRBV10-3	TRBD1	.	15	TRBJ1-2	TGTGCCATCAGTGAGGGACAGGGGGGTAACTATGGCTACACCTTC	CAISEGQGGNYGYTF
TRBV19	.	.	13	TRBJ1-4	TGTGCCAGTAGTATAGATGGGAATGAAAAACTGTTTTTT	CASSIDGNEKLFF
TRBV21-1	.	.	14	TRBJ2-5	TGTGCCAGCAGCAAACCTGGACATAAGGAGACCCAGTACTTC	CASSKPGHKETQYF
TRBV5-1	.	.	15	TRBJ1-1	TGCGCCAGCAGCCTGAATAGTCCCTTTTGGGCTGAAGCTTTCTTT	CASSLNSPFWAEAFF
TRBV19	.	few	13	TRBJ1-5	TGTGCCAGTAGTACCCCAGGTGGGGGGCCCCAGCATTTT	CASSTPGGGPQHF
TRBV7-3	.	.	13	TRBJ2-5	TGTGCCAGCAGCTCAGGGGTAGGGGAGACCCAGTACTTC	CASSSGVGETQYF
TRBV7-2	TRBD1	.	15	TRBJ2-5	TGTGCCAGCAGCCCCACCCAGGGGGCCCAAGAGACCCAGTACTTC	CASSPTQGAQETQYF
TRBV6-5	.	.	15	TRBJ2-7	TGTGCCAGCAGTTACGGGACCACCCTCTCCTACGAGCAGTACTTC	CASSYGTTLSYEQYF
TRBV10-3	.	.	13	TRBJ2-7	TGTGCCATCAGGCGGGGAGAGAGCTACGAGCAGTACTTC	CAIRRGESYEQYF
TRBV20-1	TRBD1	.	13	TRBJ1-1	TGCAGTGCTAGTACGGGACAGGGGGCTGAAGCTTTCTTT	CSASTGQGAEAFF
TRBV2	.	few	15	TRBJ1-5	TGTGCCAGCAGGGAGGCCGGAGGGGGCAATCAGCCCCAGCATTTT	CASREAGGGNQPQHF
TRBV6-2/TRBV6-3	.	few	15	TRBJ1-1	TGTGCCAGCAGAGGGGTTGGCTACGGGGACACTGAAGCTTTCTTT	CASRGVGYGDTEAFF
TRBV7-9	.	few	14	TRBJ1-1	TGTGCCAGCAGCTTAGTTCCCGGGAACACTGAAGCTTTCTTT	CASSLVPGNTEAFF
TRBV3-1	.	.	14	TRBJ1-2	TGTGCCAGCAGCCGGAAGGATGTGATGCAGGGCTACACCTTC	CASSRKDVMQGYTF
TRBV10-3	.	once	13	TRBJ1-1	TGTGCCATCAGTCAACAGGGGAACACTGAAGCTTTCTTT	CAISQQGNTEAFF
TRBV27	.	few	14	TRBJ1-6	TGTGCCAGCGGGCCCGGGCTACGGAGTTCACCCCTCCACTTT	CASGPGLRSSPLHF
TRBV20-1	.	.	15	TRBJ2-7	TGCAGTGCTAGAGGCTTGTCGTCGGGCCCCCACGAGCAGTACTTC	CSARGLSSGPHEQYF
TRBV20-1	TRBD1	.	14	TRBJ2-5	TGCAGTGCTAGTGGACAGGGCCTTCAAGAGACCCAGTACTTC	CSASGQGLQETQYF
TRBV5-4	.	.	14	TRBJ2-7	TGTGCCAGCAGCTTGGAGCAGGGCTCCTACGAGCAGTACTTC	CASSLEQGSYEQYF
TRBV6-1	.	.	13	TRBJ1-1	TGTGCCAGCAGGATTACCCAGAACACTGAAGCTTTCTTT	CASRITQNTEAFF
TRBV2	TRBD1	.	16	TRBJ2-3	TGTGCCAGCGGGGGGGGACAGGGGAGGGTCACAGATACGCAGTATTTT	CASGGGQGRVTDTQYF
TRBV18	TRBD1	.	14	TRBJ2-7	TGTGCCAGCTCACCAGCGGACAGGGAGAGTGAGCAGTACTTC	CASSPADRESEQYF
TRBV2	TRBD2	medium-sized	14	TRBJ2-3	TGTGCCAGCAGTGTAGCGGGAGCGGGAGATACGCAGTATTTT	CASSVAGAGDTQYF
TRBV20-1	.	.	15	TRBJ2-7	TGCAGTGCTAGCCGTCCTCACGGCGGGATCTACGAGCAGTACTTC	CSASRPHGGIYEQYF
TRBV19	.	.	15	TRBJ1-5	TGTGCCAGTAGTATAGATAGCGGGGCCAATCAGCCCCAGCATTTT	CASSIDSGANQPQHF
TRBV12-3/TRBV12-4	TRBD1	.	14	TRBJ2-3	TGTGCCAGCACTCCGGGACAGGGAACGGGTACGCAGTATTTT	CASTPGQGTGTQYF
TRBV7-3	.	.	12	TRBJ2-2	TGTGCCAGCAGCCCTTACACCGGGGAGCTGTTTTTT	CASSPYTGELFF
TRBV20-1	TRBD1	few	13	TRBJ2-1	TGCAGTGGGGGAGGACAGGGGGCGGGTGAGCAGTTCTTC	CSGGGQGAGEQFF
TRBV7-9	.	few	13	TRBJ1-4	TGTGCCAGCAGCTGGCGTGGAGTCGAAAAACTGTTTTTT	CASSWRGVEKLFF
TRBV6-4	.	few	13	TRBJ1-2	TGTGCCAGCAGGAGAGAGGGCGACTATGGCTACACCTTC	CASRREGDYGYTF
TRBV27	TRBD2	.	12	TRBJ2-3	TGTGCCAGCAGTTTTGCGGGAGCGACGCAGTATTTT	CASSFAGATQYF
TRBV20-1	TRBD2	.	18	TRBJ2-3	TGCAGTGCTAGTACTAGCGGGAGGGCCCGGGTTAGGTCGGATACGCAGTATTTT	CSASTSGRARVRSDTQYF
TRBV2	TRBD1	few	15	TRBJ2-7	TGTGCCAGCAGTGATACTGCAGGGGGCGGGTACGAGCAGTACTTC	CASSDTAGGGYEQYF
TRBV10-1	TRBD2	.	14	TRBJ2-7	TGCGCCAGTTCGGGGCTAGCGGGATCCGGCGAGCAGTACTTC	CASSGLAGSGEQYF
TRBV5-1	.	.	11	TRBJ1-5	TGCGCCAGCACCATCAGGGAGTGGGGGCATTTT	CASTIREWGHF
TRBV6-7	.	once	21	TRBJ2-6	TGTGCCAGCAGTTACCCAATAGGGGGACGGATCTTCAGCTCTGGGGCCAACGTCCTGACTTTC	CASSYPIGGRIFSSGANVLTF
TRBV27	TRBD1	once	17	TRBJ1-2	TGTGCCAGCAGTCCACAACCTCGACAGGGGAGCCTCTATGGCTACACCTTC	CASSPQPRQGSLYGYTF
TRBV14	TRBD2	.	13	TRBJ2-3	TGTGCCAGCAGCCTCCAAGCTAGCGGGAAGGCGTATTTT	CASSLQASGKAYF
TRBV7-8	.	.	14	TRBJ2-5	TGTGCCAGCAGCCTTGTTTCTGGACAAGAGACCCAGTACTTC	CASSLVSGQETQYF
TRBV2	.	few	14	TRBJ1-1	TGTGCCAGCAGTCCAGGGACGACCCTGACTGAAGCTTTCTTT	CASSPGTTLTEAFF
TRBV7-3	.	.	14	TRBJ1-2	TGTGCCAGCAGCCGAGGGTCAGGGACGGACGGCTACACCTTC	CASSRGSGTDGYTF
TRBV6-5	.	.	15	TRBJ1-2	TGTGCCAGCAGTTACCCCGGGGGGGGAAACTATGGCTACACCTTC	CASSYPGGGNYGYTF
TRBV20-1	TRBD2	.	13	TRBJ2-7	TGCAGTGCTACGGGACTATTAACCTACGAGCAGTACTTC	CSATGLLTYEQYF
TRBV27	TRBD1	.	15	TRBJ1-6	TGTGCCAGCAGTCCCTGGGACAGCGGAACTTCACCCCTCCACTTT	CASSPWDSGTSPLHF
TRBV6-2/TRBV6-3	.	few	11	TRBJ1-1	TGTGCCAGCAGTTACCCCACTGAAGCTTTCTTT	CASSYPTEAFF